The rows below give T cell receptor beta chains drawn from one sample of a study of molecular identifiers for immune sequencing clone quantification. TCRdb independently ran MiXCR on the PCR reads; one entry per CDR3 protein. Among about 70,000 distinct CDR3 sequences listed, approximately 17% were seen once. Sequencing was carried out using naive CD8+ T cells from blood, with Jurkat cell RNA spiked in. Receptors were obtained from a human donor in good health. Some libraries in this study had Jurkat cell RNA spiked in. The CDR3 runs from the conserved cysteine through the conserved F or W. A D gene is named only where the DNA matches it firmly. The size of a clone is reported for some rows only, either as once, few or many, or as a class for expanded clones.

V gene	D gene	J gene	clone size	CDR3 DNA	CDR3 protein
TRBV20-1	-	TRBJ1-2	many	TGCAGTGCTAGCGGGACACAACGCTATGGCTACACCTTC	CSASGTQRYGYTF
TRBV7-9	TRBD1	TRBJ2-1	many	TGTGCCAGCAGCTTGGGGACAGGGGATTTCTTCTTC	CASSLGTGDFFF
TRBV28	-	TRBJ1-4	-	TGTGCCAACACCTCTTTTGAGACTGAAAAACTGTTTTTT	CANTSFETEKLFF
TRBV29-1	-	TRBJ1-2	few	TGCAGCGTTGAAGATCTGTCGACCGACTATGGCTACACCTTC	CSVEDLSTDYGYTF
TRBV6-6	-	TRBJ2-7	many	TGTGCCAGCACCCCGGACCTGTACGAGCAGTACTTC	CASTPDLYEQYF
TRBV29-1	-	TRBJ2-7	many	TGCAGCGTTGAATTGACCGGATCCTACGAGCAGTACTTC	CSVELTGSYEQYF
TRBV7-9	TRBD1	TRBJ1-2	many	TGTGCCAGCCTACAGGGGTACTATGGCTACACCTTC	CASLQGYYGYTF
TRBV4-1	-	TRBJ2-1	many	TGCGCCAGCAGCCCCCGGGACGGATACAATGAGCAGTTCTTC	CASSPRDGYNEQFF
TRBV7-8	-	TRBJ2-1	many	TGTGCCAGCAGTCGTTTCCAGGTACGTCAAGCGATTACCAAGGACAATGAGCAGTTCTTC	CASSRFQVRQAITKDNEQFF
TRBV7-2	-	TRBJ2-3	many	TGTGCCAGCAGCTTGCTTAGCGGCTTCCCCATCCCCGATACGCAGTATTTT	CASSLLSGFPIPDTQYF
TRBV4-1	TRBD2	TRBJ2-3	many	TGCGCCAGCAGCCAACGACTAGCGGGAGGTTTGGATACGCAGTATTTT	CASSQRLAGGLDTQYF
TRBV5-1	-	TRBJ2-2	many	TGCGCCAGCAGCTTGGGGAGGACCTCCACCGGGGAGCTGTTTTTT	CASSLGRTSTGELFF
TRBV25-1	-	TRBJ2-1	few	TGTGCCAGCAGTGAATATGGCGGTGGGCTAGACAATGAGCAGTTCTTC	CASSEYGGGLDNEQFF
TRBV7-6	-	TRBJ2-3	many	TGTGCCAGCAGCGGTGGCGGGGGCACAGATACGCAGTATTTT	CASSGGGGTDTQYF
TRBV5-6	-	TRBJ1-1	-	TGTGCCAGCCTCTCTCCGGGGGGGGCGGTCACTGAAGCTTTCTTT	CASLSPGGAVTEAFF
TRBV7-2	-	TRBJ1-4	many	TGTGCCAGCAGCTTAGGCGCTTTAGGGGAAACAACTAATGAAAAACTGTTTTTT	CASSLGALGETTNEKLFF
TRBV12-3/TRBV12-4	-	TRBJ1-2	-	TGTGCCAGCAGTTTTGGAGTTGGGGGCTACACCTTC	CASSFGVGGYTF
TRBV11-2	-	TRBJ2-2	many	TGTGCCAGCAGCTTAGAAGTGGGGGCGGTGCGCACCGGGGAGCTGTTTTTT	CASSLEVGAVRTGELFF